The TCR beta chain described here comes from a study of shared clonotypes between healthy human individuals. Study results and limitations: Sampling used blood alone; tissue repertoires probably differ.

A few counts support this clone. The antigen is unknown. Germline V lookup: CDR1 SGHRS, CDR2 YFSETQ. The CDR3 sequence is 16 residues long. Deletions cut 5 bases from V and 2 bases from J, with 17 bases between. Unsorted PBMC DNA went through sequencing on ten immunoSEQ deep assay plates. Measured with immunoSEQ multiplex PCR; TCRdb has only the in-frame clones, and not every one. The sample records 450,000 or so clones, roughly 80% being singletons. The sequence derives from a woman aged 35 to 49 in good health. Some clones in this sample may be carry-over from other donors' samples. Sequencing was performed on PBMCs. V usage is TRBV5-1 and J usage is TRBJ2-1, with D tentatively TRBD1 (6 bases). CDR3 in DNA: TGCGCCAGCAGGCGAACGCAGGGGTCCGCCTACAATGAGCAGTTCTTC. It translates to CASRRTQGSAYNEQFF.